The 5 T cell receptor beta chains reported below all come from one sample, sequenced in a study of technical replicates of blood from several donors. The protocol was immunoSEQ multiplex PCR, while the TCRdb copy is restricted to in-frame clones and leaves out a portion. The sample holds approximately 69,000 clones, about 96% seen once. Sequenced input: T cells isolated from PBMCs. These receptors were collected from a human donor in good health.

The chain recombines TRBV11-2 with TRBJ1-6; the D gene is possibly TRBD1 (6 bases). Per the germline V gene, CDR1 is SGHAT and CDR2 is FQNNGV. This CDR3 comprises 15 residues. Trimming left V 0 bases short and J 13 bases short, with 16 bases between. CDR3 region: CASSLEFQGRYPLHF. The CDR3 nucleotides read TGTGCCAGCAGCTTAGAGTTTCAGGGGCGTTACCCCCTCCACTTT.

The rearrangement links TRBV27 to TRBJ1-4, with TRBD1 matching 9 bases. V lost 4 bases, J lost 1 base, and 10 bases stayed unmatched. Per the germline V gene, CDR1 is MNHEY and CDR2 is SMNVEV (reference sequence). The CDR3 is 18 amino acids. The CDR3 DNA sequence: TGTGCCAGCAGTTCTACAGGGGGCAGCTTAATAACTAATGAAAAACTGTTTTTT. Its protein product is CASSSTGGSLITNEKLFF. Drawing the rest from reference TRBV27 and TRBJ1-4, the complete variable domain is EAQVTQNPRYLITVTGKKLTVTCSQNMNHEYMSWYRQDPGLGLRQIYYSMNVEVTDKGDVPEGYKVSRKEKRNFPLILESPSPNQTSLYFCASSSTGGSLITNEKLFFGSGTQLSVL.

The chain employs TRBV29-1 and TRBJ2-3; 10 positions agree with TRBD1. This CDR3 is built from 14 residues. Germline CDR1 is SQVTM and CDR2 is ANQGSEA. V shed 5 bases, J shed 3 bases, and the junction held 5 bases outside the gene matches. In DNA form, the CDR3 reads TGCAGCGTTCATCCGGGACAGGGGACAGATACGCAGTATTTT. Its translation: CSVHPGQGTDTQYF.

The chain joins TRBV4-1 to TRBJ2-2; no reliable D call. The CDR3 covers 15 residues. Trimming took 1 base from V and 0 from J, leaving 6 bases between them. The V gene's germline CDR1 is MGHRA and CDR2 YSYEKL. The CDR3 DNA sequence: TGCGCCAGCAGCCAAGCAGGCACGAACACCGGGGAGCTGTTTTTT. Protein product: CASSQAGTNTGELFF.

The chain carries TRBV6-1 and TRBJ1-1; no definite D call. CDR3 length equals 14 residues. V gave up 3 bases and J gave up 5 bases, with 13 bases separating them. Germline V CDR1 and CDR2: MNHNS, SASEGT. CDR3 DNA sequence: TGTGCCAGCAGTGATCCCCGATACGGGACTGAAGCTTTCTTT. It yields the protein CASSDPRYGTEAFF.